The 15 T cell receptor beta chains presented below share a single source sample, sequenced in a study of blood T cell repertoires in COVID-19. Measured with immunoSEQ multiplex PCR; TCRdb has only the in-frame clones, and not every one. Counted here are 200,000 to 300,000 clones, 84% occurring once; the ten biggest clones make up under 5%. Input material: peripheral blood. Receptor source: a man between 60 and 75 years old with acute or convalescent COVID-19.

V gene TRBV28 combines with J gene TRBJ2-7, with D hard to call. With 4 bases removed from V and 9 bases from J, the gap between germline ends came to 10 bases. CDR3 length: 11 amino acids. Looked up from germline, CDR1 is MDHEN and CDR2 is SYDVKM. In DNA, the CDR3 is TGTGCCAGCAGTTCGCGACTGTCGCAGTACTTC. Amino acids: CASSSRLSQYF.

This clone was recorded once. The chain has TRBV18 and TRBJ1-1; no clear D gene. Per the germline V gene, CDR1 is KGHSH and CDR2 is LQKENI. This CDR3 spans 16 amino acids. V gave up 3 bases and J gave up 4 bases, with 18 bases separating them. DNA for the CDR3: TGTGCCAGCTCACCGCGGGCGACACATTCTTCCACTGAAGCTTTCTTT. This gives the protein CASSPRATHSSTEAFF.

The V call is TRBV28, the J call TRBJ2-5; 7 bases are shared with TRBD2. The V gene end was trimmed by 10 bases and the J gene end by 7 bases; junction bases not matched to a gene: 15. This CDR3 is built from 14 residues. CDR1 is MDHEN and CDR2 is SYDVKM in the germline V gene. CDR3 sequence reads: CATATLADKRTQYF. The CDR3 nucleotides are TGTGCCACCGCAACGCTAGCGGACAAGAGGACCCAGTACTTC.

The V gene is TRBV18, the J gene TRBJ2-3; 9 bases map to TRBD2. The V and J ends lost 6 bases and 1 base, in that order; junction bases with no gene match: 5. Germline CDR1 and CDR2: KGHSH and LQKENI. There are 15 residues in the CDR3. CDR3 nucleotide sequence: TGTGCCAGCTCGTTACGGACTAGCGGCACAGATACGCAGTATTTT. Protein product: CASSLRTSGTDTQYF.

CDR3 DNA: TGTGCCAGCAGCTTAAGCAGCGGGGCCTACAATGAGCAGTTCTTC. Protein product: CASSLSSGAYNEQFF. V is TRBV11-2 and J is TRBJ2-1, with 7 bases fitting TRBD2. This CDR3 comprises 15 residues. Germline V gene sequence: CDR1 SGHAT, CDR2 FQNNGV. V lost 2 bases to trimming and J lost 2 bases; unmatched junction nucleotides: 3.

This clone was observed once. The DNA for the CDR3 is TGTGCCAGCAGTTTAGGGACAGGGGGCGGGGAGACCCAGTACTTC. Protein product: CASSLGTGGGETQYF. This sequence joins TRBV27 and TRBJ2-5, with 12 nucleotides matching TRBD1. This CDR3 has 15 amino acids. CDR1 MNHEY and CDR2 SMNVEV come from the germline V gene (reference sequence). V dropped 2 bases and J dropped 5; count of bases not matched to a gene: 3.

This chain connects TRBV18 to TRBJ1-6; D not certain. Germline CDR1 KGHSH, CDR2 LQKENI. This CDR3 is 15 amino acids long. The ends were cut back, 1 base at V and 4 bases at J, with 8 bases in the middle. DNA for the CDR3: TGTGCCAGCTCACCACAGGGAGTTTATAATTCACCCCTCCACTTT. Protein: CASSPQGVYNSPLHF.

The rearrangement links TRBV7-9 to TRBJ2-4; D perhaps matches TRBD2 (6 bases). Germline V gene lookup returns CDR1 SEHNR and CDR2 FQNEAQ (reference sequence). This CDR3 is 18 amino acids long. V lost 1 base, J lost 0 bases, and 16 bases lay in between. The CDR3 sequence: CASSLGLRETLAKNIQYF. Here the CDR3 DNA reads TGTGCCAGCAGCTTAGGTCTGCGGGAAACACTAGCCAAAAACATTCAGTACTTC.

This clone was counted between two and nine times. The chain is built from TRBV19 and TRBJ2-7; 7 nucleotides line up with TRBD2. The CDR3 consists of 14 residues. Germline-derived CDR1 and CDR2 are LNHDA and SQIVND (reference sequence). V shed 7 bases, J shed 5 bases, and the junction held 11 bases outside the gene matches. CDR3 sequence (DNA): TGTGCCAGTAACCAGCGGGGAACTCAGGACGAGCAGTACTTC. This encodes CASNQRGTQDEQYF.

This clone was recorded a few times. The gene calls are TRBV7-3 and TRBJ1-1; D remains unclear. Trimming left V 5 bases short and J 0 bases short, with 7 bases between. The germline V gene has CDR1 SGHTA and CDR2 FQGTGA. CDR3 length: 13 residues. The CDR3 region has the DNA TGTGCCAGCAGCCGAACAGTGAACACTGAAGCTTTCTTT. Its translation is CASSRTVNTEAFF.

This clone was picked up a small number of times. This CDR3 is CASSLQGAGLNEQFF. The CDR3 region has the DNA TGTGCCAGCAGCTTACAGGGGGCAGGGCTCAATGAGCAGTTCTTC. J is TRBJ2-1 and V is TRBV7-9; 8 bases map to TRBD1. This CDR3 spans 15 amino acids. The V and J ends lost 2 bases and 6 bases, in that order; junction bases with no gene match: 6. Germline-derived CDR1 and CDR2 are SEHNR and FQNEAQ (reference sequence).

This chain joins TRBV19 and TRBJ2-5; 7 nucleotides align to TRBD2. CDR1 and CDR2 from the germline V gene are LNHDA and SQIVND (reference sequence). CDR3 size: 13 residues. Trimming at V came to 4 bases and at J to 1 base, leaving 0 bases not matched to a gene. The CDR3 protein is CASSRTSQETQYF. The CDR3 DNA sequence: TGTGCCAGTAGTAGGACTAGCCAAGAGACCCAGTACTTC.

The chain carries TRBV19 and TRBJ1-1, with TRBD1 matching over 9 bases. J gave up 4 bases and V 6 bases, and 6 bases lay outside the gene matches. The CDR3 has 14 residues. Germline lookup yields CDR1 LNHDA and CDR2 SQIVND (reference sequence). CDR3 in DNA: TGTGCCAGTAGCAAGGGACAGGGAGGCACTGAAGCTTTCTTT. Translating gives CASSKGQGGTEAFF.

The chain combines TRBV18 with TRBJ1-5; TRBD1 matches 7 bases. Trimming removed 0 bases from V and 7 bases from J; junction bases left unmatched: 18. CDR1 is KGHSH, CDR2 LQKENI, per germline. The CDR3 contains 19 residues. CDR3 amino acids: CASSPPGQGRAGGYQPQHF. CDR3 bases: TGTGCCAGCTCACCACCCGGGCAGGGGCGGGCAGGGGGATACCAGCCCCAGCATTTT.

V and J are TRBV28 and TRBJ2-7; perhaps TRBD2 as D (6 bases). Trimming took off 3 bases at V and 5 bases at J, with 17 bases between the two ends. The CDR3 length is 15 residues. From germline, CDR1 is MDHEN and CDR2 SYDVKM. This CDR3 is CASSFASEGSNEQYF. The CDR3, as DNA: TGTGCCAGCAGTTTTGCTAGCGAAGGAAGTAACGAGCAGTACTTC.